This T cell receptor (beta chain) appears in the sequencing data of a study of blood T cells in healthy people across ages. Notes on this clonotype: Its antigen is unknown.

The CDR3 extends over 16 amino acids. Germline assignment: CDR1 LGHDT and CDR2 YNNKEL (reference sequence). V lost 4 bases, J lost 5 bases, and 21 bases lay in between. General observations from the study: Possibly, changes in expanded clonotypes were confounded because donor CMV status was unknown. Diversity of TCR beta correlated strongly with naive T cell percentage. Naive CD4+ cell counts and diversity both ran higher in long-lived than in aged donors.

A second about 6 to 11 cycle PCR used barcoded and J-beta primers. TCRdb re-called the 5' RACE reads through MiXCR, storing one row per CDR3 protein. Counted here are 750,000 to 1,000,000 distinct CDR3 sequences, roughly 28% occurring once; the ten biggest clones make up about a tenth. These data were likewise used in another study, on T cells of mothers and their children. According to that study: Three healthy Caucasian mothers served as donors, and their six children did as well.

The chain joins TRBV3-1 to TRBJ2-7; D perhaps matches TRBD1 (7 bases). The specimen was blood. This clonotype was sampled from a woman in her thirties or forties in good health. In DNA form, the CDR3 reads TGTGCCAGCAGCCCGGAGGGGGCAATCGTCAGCCACGAGCAGTACTTC. Its protein is CASSPEGAIVSHEQYF.